The 14 T cell receptor beta chains listed next were all sequenced from one sample in a study of T cell responses to AZD1222 COVID-19 vaccine. The protocol was immunoSEQ multiplex PCR, while the TCRdb copy is restricted to in-frame clones and leaves out a portion. The table lists more than 95,000 clones, roughly 90% of them singletons. The sequenced sample was peripheral blood, obtained on day 0 of AZD1222 vaccination. These receptors were collected from an adult in good health.

CDR3 nucleotide sequence: TGTGCCAGCAGGTACAGGGGGAGCTCCTACAATGAGCAGTTCTTC. Encoded protein: CASRYRGSSYNEQFF. The chain has TRBV7-8 and TRBJ2-1; 8 nucleotides agree with TRBD1. J gave up 0 bases and V 6 bases, and 4 bases lay outside the gene matches. The CDR3 runs to 15 residues. The germline V gene has CDR1 SGHVS and CDR2 FQNEAQ. Full variable domain (missing parts from reference TRBV7-8 and TRBJ2-1): GAGVSQSPRYKVAKRGQDVALRCDPISGHVSLFWYQQALGQGPEFLTYFQNEAQLDKSGLPSDRFFAERPEGSVSTLKIQRTQQEDSAVYLCASRYRGSSYNEQFFGPGTRLTVL.

The CDR3: CASSYSVFGTEYEQYF. The CDR3 DNA is TGTGCCAGCAGTTACTCGGTGTTTGGGACCGAGTACGAGCAGTACTTC. The chain has TRBV6-5 and TRBJ2-7; D possibly uses TRBD1 or TRBD2 (5 bases each). Germline V gene data show CDR1 as MNHEY and CDR2 as SVGAGI. V was trimmed by 0 bases and J by 4 bases, leaving 16 bases between them. The CDR3 spans 16 residues.

The chain is built from TRBV3-1 (or the pseudogene TRBV3-2) and TRBJ1-1, with D uncertain. Germline CDR1 LGHDT, CDR2 YNNKEL (reference sequence). The CDR3 is 13 amino acids. Trimming took off 3 bases at V and 3 bases at J, with 8 bases between the two ends. This CDR3 is CASSHLGDTEAFF. In DNA, the CDR3 is TGTGCCAGCAGCCATCTCGGGGACACTGAAGCTTTCTTT.

The rearrangement uses TRBV29-1 and TRBJ1-5; 7 bases match TRBD1. Trimming cost V 4 bases and J 4 bases; bases outside gene matches: 4. From germline, CDR1 is SQVTM and CDR2 ANQGSEA. The CDR3 spans 13 residues. DNA of the CDR3: TGCAGCGTTGTGGGACAGTCAAATCAGCCCCAGCATTTT. Translation gives CSVVGQSNQPQHF.

The rearrangement links TRBV7-9 to TRBJ2-7; D uncertain. Looked up from germline, CDR1 is SEHNR and CDR2 is FQNEAQ (reference sequence). The CDR3 sequence is 11 residues long. The germline V and J ends were trimmed by 4 bases and 4 bases, with 5 bases remaining between them. The CDR3 DNA is TGTGCCAGCAGCTCCGTTTACGAGCAGTACTTC. The encoded protein is CASSSVYEQYF.

This chain joins TRBV24-1 and TRBJ2-5, with D perhaps matching TRBD1 or TRBD2 (6 bases each). The CDR3 runs 15 residues. Germline V gives CDR1 KGHDR, CDR2 SFDVKD. V was clipped by 1 base and J by 8 bases, with 16 bases between them. In DNA form, the CDR3 reads TGTGCCACCAGTGATTTATTAAAGGGGGGTGGAACCCAGTACTTC. This codes for CATSDLLKGGGTQYF.

The chain has TRBV2 and TRBJ1-1; 10 bases fit TRBD1. Germline trimming cut 6 bases from V and 4 bases from J; bases unmatched to any gene: 8. Germline V lookup: CDR1 SNHLY, CDR2 FYNNEI. The CDR3 is made up of 15 amino acids. CDR3 residues: CASRGDRGGSTEAFF. In nucleotides, the CDR3 is TGTGCCAGCAGGGGGGACAGGGGAGGGAGCACTGAAGCTTTCTTT.

V gene TRBV19 combines with J gene TRBJ2-3; 10 bases agree with TRBD2. Trimming took 8 bases from V and 4 from J; bases not matched to a gene: 9. Germline CDR1 and CDR2: LNHDA and SQIVND (reference sequence). CDR3 size: 15 residues. CDR3 amino acids: CASPTSSGSPDTQYF. The CDR3 DNA reads as TGTGCCAGTCCCACCTCTAGCGGGAGTCCAGATACGCAGTATTTT. The whole variable domain, filled in from reference TRBV19 and TRBJ2-3, reads DGGITQSPKYLFRKEGQNVTLSCEQNLNHDAMYWYRQDPGQGLRLIYYSQIVNDFQKGDIAEGYSVSREKKESFPLTVTSAQKNPTAFYLCASPTSSGSPDTQYFGPGTRLTVL.

The genes are TRBV7-9 and TRBJ1-5; no clear D gene. The CDR3 has 13 residues. The germline gives CDR1 SEHNR, CDR2 FQNEAQ (reference sequence). V was pared by 2 bases and J by 3 bases, with 5 bases between. CDR3 nucleotides: TGTGCCAGCAGCTTATCAGTCAATCAGCCCCAGCATTTT. Protein: CASSLSVNQPQHF.

The rearrangement uses TRBV27 and TRBJ2-1; 11 bases line up with TRBD2. V gave up 6 bases and J gave up 5 bases; unmatched junction bases: 12. Per the germline V gene, CDR1 is MNHEY and CDR2 is SMNVEV (reference sequence). This CDR3 spans 17 amino acids. The CDR3 DNA follows: TGTGCCAGCAGACGCATAGCGGGAGGGAGGTCTAACAATGAGCAGTTCTTC. Residues: CASRRIAGGRSNNEQFF.

The gene calls are TRBV20-1 and TRBJ2-7; a possible D gene is TRBD2 (6 bases). The germline V and J ends were trimmed by 3 bases and 0 bases, with 24 bases remaining between them. This CDR3 region has 18 residues. Germline CDR1 DFQATT, CDR2 SNEGSKA (reference sequence). Here the CDR3 DNA reads TGCAGTGCTAGTGGATATACTCCTGGACTACCCTCCTCCTACGAGCAGTACTTC. Translated, it gives CSASGYTPGLPSSYEQYF.

This clone appeared once. The chain employs TRBV27 and TRBJ1-2, with D maybe TRBD1 (5 bases). Trimming cost V 1 base and J 0 bases, with 9 bases left between them. The CDR3 length is 15 residues. Germline V gives CDR1 MNHEY, CDR2 SMNVEV (reference sequence). CDR3 region: CASSLYAGTNYGYTF. CDR3 sequence (DNA): TGTGCCAGCAGTTTATATGCAGGGACTAACTATGGCTACACCTTC.

The V gene is TRBV28, the J gene TRBJ2-1, with D perhaps given as TRBD1 or TRBD2 (5 bases each). V shed 6 bases and J shed 5 bases, with 14 bases lying between them. CDR3 length: 14 amino acids. The germline gives CDR1 MDHEN, CDR2 SYDVKM. The CDR3 nucleotides are TGTGCCAGCAGGGGGACCCTCGGAGACAATGAGCAGTTCTTC. It translates to CASRGTLGDNEQFF.

This clone was recorded once. The chain joins TRBV5-8 to TRBJ1-1; unclear D gene. The CDR3 is 15 residues long. V was cut by 4 bases and J by 0 bases, with 13 bases left in between. Germline lookup yields CDR1 SGHTS and CDR2 YDEGEE. The CDR3 region has the DNA TGTGCCAGCAGCCCTGCTTTCGGGATGAACACTGAAGCTTTCTTT. Its translation is CASSPAFGMNTEAFF.